These T cell receptor beta chains were read from a single sample in a study of blood T cells in healthy people across ages. Using its own MiXCR run on the 5' RACE reads, TCRdb lists one record per CDR3 protein. This sample has some 640,000 distinct CDR3 sequences, with roughly 49% found just once. The specimen sequenced was blood. Receptors were obtained from a woman aged 55-70 years in good health. Both conserved end residues are part of each CDR3. The D gene is left open where the match is weak. Expanded clones get a size class; other rows say once, few or many, or leave the size out.

- | 15 | TRBJ2-7 | - | TRBV11-2 | TGTGCCAGCAGCATAATACAGGGAACACGCTACGAGCAGTACTTC | CASSIIQGTRYEQYF
- | 15 | TRBJ1-4 | - | TRBV6-6 | TGTGCCAGCAGTTACTCGGGCAGGGGAGGTGAAAAACTGTTTTTT | CASSYSGRGGEKLFF
- | 13 | TRBJ2-5 | TRBD2 | TRBV29-1 | TGCAGCGTTGACGGACTAGCTCGGGAGACCCAGTACTTC | CSVDGLARETQYF
many | 14 | TRBJ2-7 | TRBD2 | TRBV29-1 | TGCAGCGTTCTAACTAGCGGGAGTTCCTACGAGCAGTACTTC | CSVLTSGSSYEQYF
- | 15 | TRBJ2-2 | - | TRBV20-1 | TGCAGTGCTAGACCCGGGTCCCGAGCCTCCGGGGAGCTGTTTTTT | CSARPGSRASGELFF
few | 14 | TRBJ2-3 | TRBD2 | TRBV6-5 | TGTGCCAGTGGCCGCGGGGGGAAGACAGATACGCAGTATTTT | CASGRGGKTDTQYF
- | 12 | TRBJ2-1 | - | TRBV28 | TGTGCCAGCAGTTTATTGGACAATGAGCAGTTCTTC | CASSLLDNEQFF
many | 14 | TRBJ1-4 | - | TRBV4-3 | TGCGCCAGCAGCCAAAACACGGAGAATGAAAAACTGTTTTTT | CASSQNTENEKLFF
- | 14 | TRBJ2-5 | TRBD1 | TRBV6-2/TRBV6-3 | TGTGCCAGCAGTACGCTACAGGGGGGCGAGACCCAGTACTTC | CASSTLQGGETQYF
- | 12 | TRBJ2-7 | - | TRBV7-2 | TGTGCCAGCAGCTTAGCGCAGAGAACGCGGTACTTC | CASSLAQRTRYF
many | 14 | TRBJ2-7 | - | TRBV28 | TGTGCCAGCAGTTTAAGGTGGGGGCTGGGGGAGCAGTACTTC | CASSLRWGLGEQYF
- | 13 | TRBJ2-2 | - | TRBV24-1 | TGTGCCACCAGTGATCAGGGTCTCGGGGAGCTGTTTTTT | CATSDQGLGELFF
- | 15 | TRBJ2-3 | - | TRBV20-1 | TGCAGTACTAGAGATCTGGGGAGGGGGGCAGATACGCAGTATTTT | CSTRDLGRGADTQYF
few | 14 | TRBJ2-3 | - | TRBV25-1 | TGTGCCAGCAAGGACCCTCGAGGCCCAGATACGCAGTATTTT | CASKDPRGPDTQYF
- | 16 | TRBJ1-6 | TRBD1 | TRBV7-2 | TGTGCCAGCAGCTTGACAGGGAGCTCCTATAATTCACCCCTCCACTTT | CASSLTGSSYNSPLHF
few | 13 | TRBJ2-1 | - | TRBV29-1 | TGCAGCGTTGAAGGGGTTAGCGGTAATGAGCAGTTCTTC | CSVEGVSGNEQFF
few | 13 | TRBJ2-7 | - | TRBV10-3 | TGTGCCATCAGGGACATGAGCTCCTACGAGCAGTACTTC | CAIRDMSSYEQYF
- | 14 | TRBJ2-5 | TRBD2 | TRBV9 | TGTGCCAGCAGCCTTGGCGGGAGAGCAGAGACCCAGTACTTC | CASSLGGRAETQYF
few | 12 | TRBJ2-5 | - | TRBV7-9 | TGTGCCAGCAGTTCCCTCCGGGAAGAGCAGTACTTC | CASSSLREEQYF
- | 18 | TRBJ2-7 | TRBD2 | TRBV20-1 | TGCAGCGCTAGAGATCATACTAGCGGGAGGGCCGGGTCCTACGAGCAGTACTTC | CSARDHTSGRAGSYEQYF
few | 13 | TRBJ2-3 | - | TRBV7-9 | TGTGCCAGCAGCGCATCAGGGCCAGATACGCAGTATTTT | CASSASGPDTQYF
- | 16 | TRBJ2-1 | TRBD2 | TRBV20-1 | TGCAGTGCTAGAGAGTTAGCGGGGAGAGGGTACAATGAGCAGTTCTTC | CSARELAGRGYNEQFF
- | 12 | TRBJ2-7 | - | TRBV27 | TGTGCCGCGGACAACAGCCCATACGAGCAGTACTTC | CAADNSPYEQYF
few | 14 | TRBJ2-7 | - | TRBV18 | TGTGCCAGCTCACTAGCGGTTACGAACTACGAGCAGTACTTC | CASSLAVTNYEQYF
few | 16 | TRBJ2-4 | TRBD1 | TRBV2 | TGTGCCAGCAGTGGGGACAGGGGGCTTACCAAAAACATTCAGTACTTC | CASSGDRGLTKNIQYF
- | 16 | TRBJ2-5 | TRBD2 | TRBV20-1 | TGCAGTGCTAGAGAGATGACTAGCGGGAGAAAAGAGACCCAGTACTTC | CSAREMTSGRKETQYF
- | 15 | TRBJ2-1 | TRBD2 | TRBV5-1 | TGCGCCAGCAGCCACGGACTAGCGGGGGACAATGAGCAGTTCTTC | CASSHGLAGDNEQFF
few | 15 | TRBJ2-3 | - | TRBV2 | TGTGCCAGCAGTGAATTCGAACCAAGCACAGATACGCAGTATTTT | CASSEFEPSTDTQYF
once | 16 | TRBJ2-1 | TRBD1 | TRBV20-1 | TGCAGTGCTGACCGCCAGGGACAGGGGAAGAACAATGGGCAGTTCTTC | CSADRQGQGKNNGQFF